One sample yielded the 7 T cell receptor beta chains listed below, sequenced in a study of blood T cell repertoires in COVID-19. Sequencing was performed with immunoSEQ multiplex PCR; in TCRdb, only in-frame clones are kept and a portion is missing. Of about 150,000 clones listed, around 84% are singletons. Sequencing input: PBMCs or T cells enriched from blood (not recorded which). Source of these receptors: a man aged 50 to 60 who had recovered from COVID-19.

The chain has TRBV11-2 and TRBJ2-3, with 15 bases aligning to TRBD2. Germline lookup yields CDR1 SGHAT and CDR2 FQNNGV. The V gene end was trimmed by 5 bases and the J gene end by 5 bases; junction bases not matched to a gene: 8. The CDR3 spans 17 residues. CDR3: CASSPGLAGGVGDTQYF. The CDR3 DNA sequence: TGTGCCAGCAGCCCCGGACTAGCGGGGGGGGTGGGAGATACGCAGTATTTT.

The genes are TRBV19 and TRBJ1-5; D is undetermined. V gave up 5 bases and J gave up 0 bases, with 11 bases separating them. The germline V gene encodes CDR1 LNHDA and CDR2 SQIVND (reference sequence). The CDR3 is 15 amino acids. CDR3 DNA sequence: TGTGCCAGTAGTCCATACAAAGATAGCAATCAGCCCCAGCATTTT. Translation: CASSPYKDSNQPQHF.

A few counts support this clone. The gene calls are TRBV3-1 (or the pseudogene TRBV3-2) and TRBJ1-1; TRBD1 is a possible D gene (6 bases). CDR1 and CDR2 (germline): LGHDT, YNNKEL (reference sequence). With 3 bases removed from V and 4 bases from J, the gap between germline ends came to 12 bases. CDR3 size: 14 residues. The chain's CDR3 is CASSHIQGSTEAFF. The CDR3 DNA reads as TGTGCCAGCAGCCATATTCAGGGGAGCACTGAAGCTTTCTTT.

This clone has a single count. The chain couples TRBV6-5 to TRBJ1-2; tentatively, D is TRBD1 (5 bases). CDR1 MNHEY and CDR2 SVGAGI come from the germline V gene. Trimming left V 2 bases short and J 8 bases short, with 18 bases between. This CDR3 has 15 residues. The CDR3 DNA sequence: TGTGCCAGCAGTTACGGGTTTATACGCGGGGGAGGCTACACCTTC. Translated, it gives CASSYGFIRGGGYTF.

The chain uses TRBV7-3 and TRBJ1-2, with a weak D call TRBD1 (6 bases). Looked up from germline, CDR1 is SGHTA and CDR2 is FQGTGA. The CDR3 covers 17 residues. V lost 2 bases and J 3 bases, leaving 19 bases between the germline ends. This chain's CDR3 is CASSLDAVGGADYGYTF. The CDR3 nucleotides read TGTGCCAGCAGCTTAGACGCCGTTGGGGGGGCGGACTATGGCTACACCTTC.

The chain combines TRBV7-9 with TRBJ1-6; a weak D match, TRBD1 (6 bases). CDR3 length: 14 residues. V lost 5 bases to trimming and J lost 5 bases, with 10 bases between them. The V gene's germline CDR1 is SEHNR and CDR2 FQNEAQ (reference sequence). This chain's CDR3 is CASSPYRDNSPLHF. The CDR3 DNA follows: TGTGCCAGCAGCCCCTACAGGGATAATTCACCCCTCCACTTT.

This chain connects TRBV18 to TRBJ2-5; D is unresolved. From germline, CDR1 is KGHSH and CDR2 LQKENI. The germline V and J ends were trimmed by 1 base and 5 bases, with 8 bases remaining between them. This CDR3 spans 13 amino acids. The CDR3 coding sequence is TGTGCCAGCTCACCACAACTGGGCGAGACCCAGTACTTC. Its translation is CASSPQLGETQYF.